The next 26 T cell receptor beta chains were all read from a single sample in a study of blood T cell repertoires in COVID-19. Clones were sequenced by immunoSEQ multiplex PCR, and TCRdb holds only the in-frame ones, with some missing. The table lists approximately 120,000 clones, around 90% of them singletons, with 0.95% to 1.3% in the top ten. Sequencing was performed on peripheral blood. The receptors come from a human donor in a cohort sampled during active COVID-19.

The chain employs TRBV2 and TRBJ2-7, with 8 bases identical to TRBD1. Trimming cost V 7 bases and J 0 bases; bases outside gene matches: 5. This CDR3 is 14 amino acids long. Germline values: CDR1 SNHLY, CDR2 FYNNEI. CDR3 DNA: TGTGCCAGCACAGGGGGCTTTCCCTCCTACGAGCAGTACTTC. Its protein product is CASTGGFPSYEQYF.

The chain has TRBV19 and TRBJ2-1; 8 nucleotides line up with TRBD2. Germline V lookup: CDR1 LNHDA, CDR2 SQIVND (reference sequence). The CDR3 totals 18 residues. Germline trimming cut 5 bases from V and 2 bases from J; bases unmatched to any gene: 14. CDR3 DNA: TGTGCCAGTAGTTTCTCGCGGACTAGCACAAAAGCCTACAATGAGCAGTTCTTC. This codes for CASSFSRTSTKAYNEQFF.

The rearrangement uses TRBV18 and TRBJ2-7, with 11 bases matching TRBD2. The ends lost 8 bases at V and 7 bases at J; junction bases unmatched: 16. The V gene's germline CDR1 is KGHSH and CDR2 LQKENI. CDR3 size: 16 residues. The CDR3 DNA follows: TGTGCCAGCGGACCCAACCACTTAGCGGGAGGGAATGAGCAGTACTTC. Translation: CASGPNHLAGGNEQYF.

The gene calls are TRBV7-9 and TRBJ1-4; D is possibly TRBD1 (5 bases). V was shortened by 4 bases and J by 5 bases, with 17 bases between the two germline ends. This CDR3 is 16 amino acids long. Germline V gene sequence: CDR1 SEHNR, CDR2 FQNEAQ (reference sequence). The CDR3 sequence is CASSSMLGGYNEKLFF. CDR3 DNA sequence: TGTGCCAGCAGCTCTATGTTGGGGGGGTACAATGAAAAACTGTTTTTT.

CDR3 loop: CASSYETGTGSGSQYF. The CDR3 DNA reads as TGTGCCAGCAGTTACGAGACCGGGACAGGGAGTGGCAGTCAGTACTTC. V gene TRBV6-2 or TRBV6-3 combines with J gene TRBJ2-7; 9 bases map to TRBD1. CDR1 is MNHEY, CDR2 SVGEGT, per germline. CDR3 size: 16 residues. V dropped 2 bases and J dropped 10; count of bases not matched to a gene: 15.

The CDR3 sequence: CAISVDRDYGYTF. CDR3 DNA: TGTGCCATCAGTGTAGACAGGGACTATGGCTACACCTTC. This chain links TRBV10-3 with TRBJ1-2; 7 bases agree with TRBD1. This CDR3 has 13 residues. The J segment lost 3 bases and the V segment lost 4 bases, leaving 2 bases of the junction unmatched. The V gene's germline CDR1 is ENHRY and CDR2 SYGVKD.

V and J are TRBV18 and TRBJ1-5, with 7 bases aligning to TRBD1. The CDR3 covers 15 residues. Trimming at V came to 3 bases and at J to 2 bases, leaving 4 bases not matched to a gene. Germline V gene data show CDR1 as KGHSH and CDR2 as LQKENI. CDR3 protein: CASSPTGSGNQPQHF. CDR3 nucleotide sequence: TGTGCCAGCTCACCGACAGGGAGTGGCAATCAGCCCCAGCATTTT.

V and J are TRBV5-1 and TRBJ2-3; 10 positions match TRBD2. Losses at the gene ends were 3 bases for V and 1 base for J; bases not matched to a gene: 2. This CDR3 spans 15 amino acids. Germline lookup yields CDR1 SGHRS and CDR2 YFSETQ. CDR3 loop: CASSYSGGRTDTQYF. The CDR3 nucleotides read TGCGCCAGCAGCTATAGCGGGGGGCGCACAGATACGCAGTATTTT.

Here the CDR3 reads CASSPGTGGEQYF. In nucleotides, the CDR3 is TGTGCCAGCTCCCCCGGGACAGGGGGCGAGCAGTACTTC. This chain uses TRBV18 with TRBJ2-7; 11 bases map to TRBD1. The CDR3 has 13 residues. The V gene end was trimmed by 6 bases and the J gene end by 6 bases; junction bases not matched to a gene: 4. From germline, CDR1 is KGHSH and CDR2 LQKENI.

DNA for the CDR3: TGTGCCAGCAGTGAACGAGGCAAGTCCTACGAGCAGTACTTC. Translating gives CASSERGKSYEQYF. The rearrangement joins TRBV6-1 to TRBJ2-7, with unresolved D. CDR3 length: 14 residues. In germline, CDR1 is MNHNS, CDR2 SASEGT. Trimming removed 2 bases from V and 1 base from J, with 9 bases in between.

The V call is TRBV4-3, the J call TRBJ2-7; the match to TRBD2 covers 13 bases. The CDR3 extends over 15 amino acids. V shed 4 bases and J 3 bases; nucleotides not matched to a gene: 3. Germline CDR1 reads LGHNA; CDR2 reads YSLEER. CDR3 residues: CASSPRTSGSYEQYF. The CDR3, as DNA: TGCGCCAGCAGCCCGAGGACTAGCGGGAGCTACGAGCAGTACTTC.

This chain joins TRBV11-3 and TRBJ2-5; 9 positions agree with TRBD1. V lost 3 bases, J lost 5 bases, and 7 bases stayed unmatched. This CDR3 contains 15 residues. The germline V gene encodes CDR1 SGHNT and CDR2 YENEEA. CDR3 amino acids: CASSLATGTGETQYF. The CDR3 DNA reads as TGTGCCAGCAGCTTGGCTACCGGGACAGGGGAGACCCAGTACTTC.

This sequence joins TRBV7-3 and TRBJ2-5; 15 positions match TRBD2. Unmatched junction bases numbered 11, after V lost 5 bases and J lost 4 bases. CDR3 size: 18 residues. The V gene's germline CDR1 is SGHTA and CDR2 FQGTGA. The CDR3 region is CASSTGLAGGRGRETQYF. As DNA, the CDR3 is TGTGCCAGCAGCACGGGACTAGCGGGAGGAAGAGGCAGAGAGACCCAGTACTTC.

This chain uses TRBV5-1 with TRBJ2-7; 8 nucleotides line up with TRBD1. J lost 2 bases, V lost 4 bases, and 8 bases had no gene match. This CDR3 is built from 15 residues. Germline-derived CDR1 and CDR2 are SGHRS and YFSETQ. The CDR3 loop reads CASSPDRALTYEQYF. In DNA, the CDR3 is TGCGCCAGCAGCCCGGACAGGGCGTTAACCTACGAGCAGTACTTC.

The rearrangement uses TRBV5-1 and TRBJ1-1; D is ambiguous. Germline V gene data show CDR1 as SGHRS and CDR2 as YFSETQ. V lost 1 base to trimming and J lost 4 bases, with 11 bases between them. The CDR3 is 14 amino acids. CDR3 amino acids: CASSLWREGTEAFF. The CDR3, as DNA: TGCGCCAGCAGCTTGTGGAGGGAGGGCACTGAAGCTTTCTTT.

This clone was seen a few times. The chain links TRBV20-1 to TRBJ1-1, with a weak D call TRBD1 (5 bases). The CDR3 is made up of 11 amino acids. Germline lookup yields CDR1 DFQATT and CDR2 SNEGSKA (reference sequence). The V end was cut by 7 bases, the J end by 5 bases, with 11 bases between. DNA of the CDR3: TGCAGTGTAGGGGAAGAAACTGAAGCTTTCTTT. Its translation is CSVGEETEAFF.

The rearrangement links TRBV6-5 to TRBJ2-2, with D tentatively TRBD2 (6 bases). Germline CDR1 and CDR2: MNHEY and SVGAGI. Trimming stripped 1 base from V and 3 bases from J, with 12 bases between. The CDR3 contains 16 residues. CDR3 DNA sequence: TGTGCCAGCAGTTACTTTCGGGAGTTTTACACCGGGGAGCTGTTTTTT. This gives the protein CASSYFREFYTGELFF.

The V call is TRBV6-6, the J call TRBJ1-2, with D possibly being TRBD1 (6 bases). This CDR3 has 12 residues. Deletions cut 5 bases from V and 6 bases from J, with 10 bases between. Germline V lookup: CDR1 MNHNY, CDR2 SVGAGI (reference sequence). The CDR3 DNA reads TGTGCCAGCAGTCGCACAGGGAATGGCTACACCTTC. Translation gives CASSRTGNGYTF.

The V gene is TRBV25-1, the J gene TRBJ2-1; 9 nucleotides agree with TRBD2. The germline V gene has CDR1 MGHDK and CDR2 SYGVNS. Losses at the gene ends were 9 bases for V and 5 bases for J; bases not matched to a gene: 14. CDR3 length: 16 residues. The CDR3 region is CASRITRLAGNNEQFF. DNA of the CDR3: TGTGCCAGTCGAATTACTCGGCTAGCGGGGAACAATGAGCAGTTCTTC.

V is TRBV15 and J is TRBJ1-5; D call uncertain. Per germline, CDR1 LNHNV and CDR2 YYDKDF (reference sequence). The CDR3 runs 13 residues. Trimming took off 3 bases at V and 0 bases at J, with 3 bases between the two ends. DNA of the CDR3: TGTGCCACCAGCAGGGCTAGCAATCAGCCCCAGCATTTT. Amino acid sequence: CATSRASNQPQHF.

The V gene is TRBV29-1, the J gene TRBJ1-3, with 8 positions matching TRBD1. CDR1 is SQVTM, CDR2 ANQGSEA, per germline. Trimming removed 7 bases from V and 0 bases from J; junction bases left unmatched: 14. The CDR3 sequence is 17 residues long. CDR3 protein: CSAPDREEASSGNTIYF. Written as DNA, the CDR3 is TGCAGCGCCCCGGACAGGGAAGAGGCAAGCTCTGGAAACACCATATATTTT. Filled out from reference TRBV29-1 and TRBJ1-3, the complete variable domain reads SAVISQKPSRDICQRGTSLTIQCQVDSQVTMMFWYRQQPGQSLTLIATANQGSEATYESGFVIDKFPISRPNLTFSTLTVSNMSPEDSSIYLCSAPDREEASSGNTIYFGEGSWLTVV.

The CDR3 loop reads CASSLGQFTGELFF. CDR3 DNA sequence: TGTGCCAGCAGCCTGGGACAGTTCACCGGGGAGCTGTTTTTT. The rearrangement uses TRBV11-1 and TRBJ2-2, with 7 nucleotides matching TRBD1. Germline-derived CDR1 and CDR2 are SGHAT and FQDESV (reference sequence). Trimming took 5 bases from V and 4 from J; bases not matched to a gene: 4. This CDR3 has 14 residues.

J is TRBJ2-3 and V is TRBV9; 7 bases align to TRBD2. Germline V gene data show CDR1 as SGDLS and CDR2 as YYNGEE. The CDR3 runs 15 residues. V gave up 4 bases and J gave up 4 bases; unmatched junction bases: 9. CDR3 sequence: CASSSQGRGADTQYF. Written as DNA, the CDR3 is TGTGCCAGCAGCTCCCAAGGTCGGGGGGCAGATACGCAGTATTTT.

The J gene is TRBJ2-1, the V gene TRBV7-2; D is possibly TRBD2 (5 bases). V lost 0 bases, J lost 2 bases, and 14 bases lay in between. The CDR3 extends over 17 amino acids. Per the germline V gene, CDR1 is SGHTA and CDR2 is FQGNSA. CDR3 bases: TGTGCCAGCAGCTTAGCGCAACCTAGCAGGACCTACAATGAGCAGTTCTTC. Protein sequence: CASSLAQPSRTYNEQFF.

The gene calls are TRBV24-1 and TRBJ2-2; TRBD2 agrees at 13 bases. CDR1 KGHDR and CDR2 SFDVKD come from the germline V gene. There are 20 residues in the CDR3. Trimming at V came to 4 bases and at J to 3 bases, leaving 13 bases not matched to a gene. CDR3 region: CATSDSGLAGENWDTGELFF. CDR3 bases: TGTGCCACCAGTGACTCCGGACTAGCGGGGGAGAACTGGGACACCGGGGAGCTGTTTTTT.

The rearrangement joins TRBV7-2 to TRBJ2-7; 7 bases match TRBD1. CDR3 length: 14 residues. CDR1 and CDR2 from the germline V gene are SGHTA and FQGNSA. The trim removed 5 bases at V and 2 bases at J, leaving 6 bases unmatched. Written as DNA, the CDR3 is TGTGCCAGCAGCACTACGGGACAGACCTACGAGCAGTACTTC. Translation: CASSTTGQTYEQYF.